The T cell receptor (beta chain) described here comes from a study of blood T cells in healthy people across ages. Notes on the study in general: Age advanced and TCR beta diversity per million T cells fell, roughly linearly.

Using a J-beta primer mix together with a sample-barcoded 5' primer, a second PCR was run for about 6 to 11 cycles. In TCRdb, the 5' RACE reads were re-called with MiXCR into one record per CDR3 protein. The table includes some 800,000 distinct CDR3 sequences, under 45% detected once. Worth noting for this clonotype: Its antigen is unidentified.

Germline V gene lookup returns CDR1 SGDLS and CDR2 YYNGEE. The CDR3 has 17 residues. V was shortened by 1 base and J by 1 base, with 17 bases between the two germline ends. The gene calls are TRBV9 and TRBJ2-5; the D is unclear. This TCR came from a man aged 60 to 69 in good health. The sequencing sample was made of blood. The CDR3 is CASSVSPIRTGQETQYF. CDR3 bases: TGTGCCAGCAGCGTATCCCCAATTAGGACGGGCCAAGAGACCCAGTACTTC.